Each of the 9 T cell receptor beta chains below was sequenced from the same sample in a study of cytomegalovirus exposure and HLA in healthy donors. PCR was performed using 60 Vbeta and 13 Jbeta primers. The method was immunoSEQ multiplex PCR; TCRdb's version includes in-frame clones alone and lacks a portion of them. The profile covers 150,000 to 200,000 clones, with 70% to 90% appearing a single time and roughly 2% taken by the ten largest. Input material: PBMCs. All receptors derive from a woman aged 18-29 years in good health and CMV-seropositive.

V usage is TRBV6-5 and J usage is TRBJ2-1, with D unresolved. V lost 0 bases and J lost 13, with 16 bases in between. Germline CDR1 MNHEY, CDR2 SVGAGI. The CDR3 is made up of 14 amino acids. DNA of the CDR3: TGTGCCAGCAGTTACTCGTCTGGCAGAGCGTCCCAGTTCTTC. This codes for CASSYSSGRASQFF.

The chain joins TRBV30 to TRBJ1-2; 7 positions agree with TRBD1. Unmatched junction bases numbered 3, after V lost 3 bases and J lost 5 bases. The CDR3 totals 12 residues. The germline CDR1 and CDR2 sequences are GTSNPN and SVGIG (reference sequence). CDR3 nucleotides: TGTGCCTGGAGGGGGGACAGTTATGGCTACACCTTC. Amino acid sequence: CAWRGDSYGYTF. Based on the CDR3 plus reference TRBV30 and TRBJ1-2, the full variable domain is SQTIHQWPATLVQPVGSPLSLECTVEGTSNPNLYWYRQAAGRGLQLLFYSVGIGQISSEVPQNLSASRPQDRQFILSSKKLLLSDSGFYLCAWRGDSYGYTFGSGTRLTVV.

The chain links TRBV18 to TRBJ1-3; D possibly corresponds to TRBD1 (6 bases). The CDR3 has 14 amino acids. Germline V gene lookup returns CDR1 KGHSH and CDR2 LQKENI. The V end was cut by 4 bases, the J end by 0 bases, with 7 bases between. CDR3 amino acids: CASSRQVSGNTIYF. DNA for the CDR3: TGTGCCAGCTCACGACAGGTCTCTGGAAACACCATATATTTT.

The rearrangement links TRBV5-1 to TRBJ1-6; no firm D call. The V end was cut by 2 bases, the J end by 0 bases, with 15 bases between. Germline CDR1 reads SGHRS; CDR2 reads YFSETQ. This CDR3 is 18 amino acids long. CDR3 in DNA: TGCGCCAGCAGCTTTAGTAGCGTGAAGAGCTCCTATAATTCACCCCTCCACTTT. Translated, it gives CASSFSSVKSSYNSPLHF.

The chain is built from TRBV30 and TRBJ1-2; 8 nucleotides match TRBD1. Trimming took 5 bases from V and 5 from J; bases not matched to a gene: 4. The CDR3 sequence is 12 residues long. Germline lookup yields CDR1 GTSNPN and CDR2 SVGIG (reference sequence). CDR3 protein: CAWGTGYYGYTF. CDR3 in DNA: TGTGCCTGGGGGACAGGTTATTATGGCTACACCTTC.

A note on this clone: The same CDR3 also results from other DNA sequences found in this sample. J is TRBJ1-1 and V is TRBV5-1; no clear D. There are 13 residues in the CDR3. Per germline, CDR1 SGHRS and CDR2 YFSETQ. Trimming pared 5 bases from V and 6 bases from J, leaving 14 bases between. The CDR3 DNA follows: TGCGCCAGCAGATCGCAACTCGGGTCTGAAGCTTTCTTT. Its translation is CASRSQLGSEAFF.

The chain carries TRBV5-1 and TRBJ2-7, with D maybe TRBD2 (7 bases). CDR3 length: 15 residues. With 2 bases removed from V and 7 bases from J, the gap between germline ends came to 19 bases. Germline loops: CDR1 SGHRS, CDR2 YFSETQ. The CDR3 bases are TGCGCCAGCAGCTTCGGGTGGGGGGGCCGCGGTGAGCAGTACGTC. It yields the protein CASSFGWGGRGEQYV.

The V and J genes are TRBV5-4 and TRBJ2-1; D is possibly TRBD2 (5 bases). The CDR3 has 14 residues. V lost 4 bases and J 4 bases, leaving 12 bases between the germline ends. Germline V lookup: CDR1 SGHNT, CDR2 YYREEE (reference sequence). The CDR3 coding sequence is TGTGCCAGCAGCGAGAGGGCCGGGTACAATGAGCAGTTCTTC. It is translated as CASSERAGYNEQFF. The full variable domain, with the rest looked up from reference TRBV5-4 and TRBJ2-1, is ETGVTQSPTHLIKTRGQQVTLRCSSQSGHNTVSWYQQALGQGPQFIFQYYREEENGRGNFPPRFSGLQFPNYSSELNVNALELDDSALYLCASSERAGYNEQFFGPGTRLTVL.

DNA for the CDR3: TGTGCCAGCAGTGAAGCGGGGGGTCAGTTCTTC. Translated, it gives CASSEAGGQFF. The chain recombines TRBV2 with TRBJ2-1, with D possibly being TRBD2 (6 bases). CDR1 is SNHLY and CDR2 is FYNNEI in the germline V gene. The CDR3 totals 11 residues. The V gene lost 0 bases and the J gene lost 13 bases, with 7 bases spanning the gap.